This T cell receptor (beta chain) was sequenced for a study of T cell changes during pregnancy in multiple sclerosis. This CDR3 spans 12 amino acids. The V gene lost 4 bases and the J gene lost 1 base, with 3 bases spanning the gap. Germline V gene lookup returns CDR1 SEHNR and CDR2 FQNEAQ (reference sequence). Libraries were prepared by immunoSEQ multiplex PCR; TCRdb keeps only in-frame clonotypes and omits some of them. Of fewer than 50,000 clones in the sample, about 90% are singletons; the top ten hold about a tenth. The sequencing used CD8+ T cells from peripheral blood mononuclear cells, collected in the first trimester of pregnancy. V is TRBV7-9 and J is TRBJ2-3, with unresolved D. The TCR was taken from a female donor with multiple sclerosis, enrolled in a pregnancy study. CDR3 protein: CASSSGTDTQYF. The CDR3, as DNA: TGTGCCAGCAGCTCGGGCACAGATACGCAGTATTTT.